This T cell receptor (beta chain) was identified in a study of PD-1 blockade in classical Hodgkin lymphoma. Every one of the patients relapsed after autologous stem cell transplantation (brentuximab vedotin exposure was variable). The study isolated CD8+ T cells from thawed PBMCs by magnetic negative selection. Germline CDR1 and CDR2: MNHEY and SVGAGI. This CDR3 spans 15 amino acids. V shed 0 bases and J 7 bases; nucleotides not matched to a gene: 3. The repertoire was sequenced with immunoSEQ multiplex PCR; TCRdb's copy has only in-frame clones and lacks some. Here the sample spans approximately 6,600 clones, 45% to 70% being singletons.

Sequences were derived from CD8+ T cells from blood, sampled at baseline. The rearrangement links TRBV6-5 to TRBJ2-7; 13 bases line up with TRBD2. The source is a human donor with classical Hodgkin lymphoma. The CDR3 loop is CASSYSLGLAGEQYF. The CDR3 DNA reads TGTGCCAGCAGTTACTCGCTGGGACTAGCGGGGGAGCAGTACTTC.